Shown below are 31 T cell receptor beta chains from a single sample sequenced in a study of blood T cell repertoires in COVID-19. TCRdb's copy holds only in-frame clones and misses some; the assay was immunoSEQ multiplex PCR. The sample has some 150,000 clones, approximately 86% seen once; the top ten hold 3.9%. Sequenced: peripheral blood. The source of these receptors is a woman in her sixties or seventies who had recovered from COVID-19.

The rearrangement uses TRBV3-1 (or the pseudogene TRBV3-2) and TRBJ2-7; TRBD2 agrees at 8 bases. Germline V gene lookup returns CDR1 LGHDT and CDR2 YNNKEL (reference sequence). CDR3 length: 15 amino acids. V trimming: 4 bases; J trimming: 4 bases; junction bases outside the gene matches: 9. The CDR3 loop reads CASSPPGTSLYEQYF. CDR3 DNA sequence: TGTGCCAGCAGCCCGCCCGGGACTAGTCTTTACGAGCAGTACTTC.

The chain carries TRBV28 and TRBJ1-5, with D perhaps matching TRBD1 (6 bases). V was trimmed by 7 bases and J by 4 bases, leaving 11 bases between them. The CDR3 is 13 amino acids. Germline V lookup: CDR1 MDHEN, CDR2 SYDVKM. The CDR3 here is CASIAGANQPQHF. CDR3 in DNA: TGTGCCAGCATAGCAGGGGCAAATCAGCCCCAGCATTTT.

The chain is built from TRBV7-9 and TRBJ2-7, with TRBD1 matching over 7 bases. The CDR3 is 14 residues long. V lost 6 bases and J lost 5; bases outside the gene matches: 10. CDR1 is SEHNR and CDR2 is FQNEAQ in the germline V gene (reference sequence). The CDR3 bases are TGTGCCAGCAGTACAGGGGCAGGCCCCAACGAGCAGTACTTC. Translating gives CASSTGAGPNEQYF.

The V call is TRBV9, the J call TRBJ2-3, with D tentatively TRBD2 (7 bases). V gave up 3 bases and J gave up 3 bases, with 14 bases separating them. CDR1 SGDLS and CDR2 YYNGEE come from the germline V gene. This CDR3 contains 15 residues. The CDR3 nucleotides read TGTGCCAGCAGCGCCCGGGGGGCCGGTACAGATACGCAGTATTTT. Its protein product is CASSARGAGTDTQYF.

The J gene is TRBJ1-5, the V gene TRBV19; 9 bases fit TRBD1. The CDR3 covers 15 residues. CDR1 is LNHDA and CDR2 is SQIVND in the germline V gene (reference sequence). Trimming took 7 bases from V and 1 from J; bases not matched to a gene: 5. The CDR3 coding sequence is TGTGCCAGTACCACCGGGACAGGGAGCAATCAGCCCCAGCATTTT. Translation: CASTTGTGSNQPQHF.

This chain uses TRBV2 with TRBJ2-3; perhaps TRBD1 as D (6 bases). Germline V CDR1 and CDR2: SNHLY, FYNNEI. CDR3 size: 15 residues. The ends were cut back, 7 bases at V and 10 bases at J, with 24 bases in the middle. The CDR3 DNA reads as TGTGCCAGCACTCCGGGACCCGCCTCAGGGGTGTCGCAGTATTTT. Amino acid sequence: CASTPGPASGVSQYF.

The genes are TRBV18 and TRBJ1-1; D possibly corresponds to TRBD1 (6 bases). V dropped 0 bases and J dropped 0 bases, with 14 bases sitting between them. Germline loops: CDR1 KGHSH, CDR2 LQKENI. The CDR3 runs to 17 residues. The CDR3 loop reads CASSPPGTTNMNTEAFF. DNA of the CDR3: TGTGCCAGCTCACCACCAGGGACAACCAACATGAACACTGAAGCTTTCTTT. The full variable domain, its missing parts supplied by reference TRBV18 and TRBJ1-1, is NAGVMQNPRHLVRRRGQEARLRCSPMKGHSHVYWYRQLPEEGLKFMVYLQKENIIDESGMPKERFSAEFPKEGPSILRIQQVVRGDSAAYFCASSPPGTTNMNTEAFFGQGTRLTVV.

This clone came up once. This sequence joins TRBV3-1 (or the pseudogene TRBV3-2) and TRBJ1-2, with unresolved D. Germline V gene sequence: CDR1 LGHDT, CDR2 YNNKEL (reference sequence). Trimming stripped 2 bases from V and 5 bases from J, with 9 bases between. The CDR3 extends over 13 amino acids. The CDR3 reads CASSQSGKYGYTF. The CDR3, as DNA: TGTGCCAGCAGCCAATCGGGGAAATATGGCTACACCTTC.

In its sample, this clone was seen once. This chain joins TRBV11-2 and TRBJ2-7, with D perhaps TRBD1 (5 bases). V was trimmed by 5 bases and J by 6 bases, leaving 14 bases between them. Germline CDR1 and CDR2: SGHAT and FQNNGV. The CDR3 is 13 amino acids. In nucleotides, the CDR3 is TGTGCCAGCAGCACCCAAGGACACCTCGAGCAGTACTTC. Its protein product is CASSTQGHLEQYF.

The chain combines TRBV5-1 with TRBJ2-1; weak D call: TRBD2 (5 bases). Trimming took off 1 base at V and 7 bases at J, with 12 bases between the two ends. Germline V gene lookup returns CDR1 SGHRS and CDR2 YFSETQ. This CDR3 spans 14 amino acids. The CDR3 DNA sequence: TGCGCCAGCAGCTTGATGGTTGGGAGAAATGAGCAGTTCTTC. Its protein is CASSLMVGRNEQFF.

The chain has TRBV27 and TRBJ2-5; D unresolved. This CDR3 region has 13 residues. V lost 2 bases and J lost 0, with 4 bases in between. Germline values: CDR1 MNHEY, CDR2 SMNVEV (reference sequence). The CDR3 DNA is TGTGCCAGCAGTTTACCAAACCAAGAGACCCAGTACTTC. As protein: CASSLPNQETQYF.

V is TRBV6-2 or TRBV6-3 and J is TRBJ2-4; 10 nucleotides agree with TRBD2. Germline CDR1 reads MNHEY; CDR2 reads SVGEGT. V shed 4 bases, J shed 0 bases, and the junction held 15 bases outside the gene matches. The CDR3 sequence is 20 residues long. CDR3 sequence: CASSSLPLAGYPLAKNIQYF. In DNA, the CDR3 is TGTGCCAGCAGTTCCCTACCACTAGCGGGGTACCCACTAGCCAAAAACATTCAGTACTTC.

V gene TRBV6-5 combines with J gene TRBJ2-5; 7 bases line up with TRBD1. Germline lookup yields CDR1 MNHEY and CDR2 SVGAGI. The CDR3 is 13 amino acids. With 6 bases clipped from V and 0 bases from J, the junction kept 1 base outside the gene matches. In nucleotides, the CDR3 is TGTGCCAGCAGCGGACAGGACCAAGAGACCCAGTACTTC. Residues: CASSGQDQETQYF.

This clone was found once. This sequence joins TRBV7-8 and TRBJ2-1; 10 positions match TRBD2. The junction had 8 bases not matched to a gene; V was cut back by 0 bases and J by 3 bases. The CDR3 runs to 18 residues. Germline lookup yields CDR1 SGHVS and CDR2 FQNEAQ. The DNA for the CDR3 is TGTGCCAGCAGCTTAGCGAGGGTAGCGGGGGGAAACTACAATGAGCAGTTCTTC. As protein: CASSLARVAGGNYNEQFF.

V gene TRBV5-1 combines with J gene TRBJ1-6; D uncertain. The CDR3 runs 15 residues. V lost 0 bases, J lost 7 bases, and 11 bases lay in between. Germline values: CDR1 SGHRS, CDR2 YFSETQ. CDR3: CASSLDWAANSPLHF. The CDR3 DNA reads TGCGCCAGCAGCTTGGATTGGGCCGCGAATTCACCCCTCCACTTT.

The CDR3 bases are TGTGCCAGCAGCAACCGGGACAGCTCCTACGAGCAGTACTTC. Its protein product is CASSNRDSSYEQYF. The chain recombines TRBV11-3 with TRBJ2-7; TRBD1 matches at 7 bases. The V and J ends lost 5 bases and 0 bases, in that order; junction bases with no gene match: 4. The CDR3 loop spans 14 amino acids. The germline CDR1 and CDR2 sequences are SGHNT and YENEEA.

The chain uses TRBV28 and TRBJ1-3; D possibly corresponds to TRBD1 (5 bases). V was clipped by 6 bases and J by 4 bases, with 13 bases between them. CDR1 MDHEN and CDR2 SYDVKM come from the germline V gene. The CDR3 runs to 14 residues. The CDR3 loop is CASRSGGEGNTIYF. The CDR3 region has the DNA TGTGCCAGCAGGTCCGGGGGAGAAGGAAACACCATATATTTT.

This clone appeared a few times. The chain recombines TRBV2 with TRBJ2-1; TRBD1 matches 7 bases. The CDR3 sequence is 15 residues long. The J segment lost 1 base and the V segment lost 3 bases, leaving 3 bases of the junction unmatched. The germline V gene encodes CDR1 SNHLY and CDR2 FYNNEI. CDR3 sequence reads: CASSETGMSYNEQFF. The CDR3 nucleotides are TGTGCCAGCAGTGAGACAGGGATGTCCTACAATGAGCAGTTCTTC.

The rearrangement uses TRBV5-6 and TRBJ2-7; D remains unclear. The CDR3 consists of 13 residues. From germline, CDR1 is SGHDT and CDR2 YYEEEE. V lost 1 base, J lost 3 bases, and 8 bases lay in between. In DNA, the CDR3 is TGTGCCAGCAGCTTGAGAGGAGTCTACGAGCAGTACTTC. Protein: CASSLRGVYEQYF. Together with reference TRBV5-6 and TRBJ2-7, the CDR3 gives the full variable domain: DAGVTQSPTHLIKTRGQQVTLRCSPKSGHDTVSWYQQALGQGPQFIFQYYEEEERQRGNFPDRFSGHQFPNYSSELNVNALLLGDSALYLCASSLRGVYEQYFGPGTRLTVT.

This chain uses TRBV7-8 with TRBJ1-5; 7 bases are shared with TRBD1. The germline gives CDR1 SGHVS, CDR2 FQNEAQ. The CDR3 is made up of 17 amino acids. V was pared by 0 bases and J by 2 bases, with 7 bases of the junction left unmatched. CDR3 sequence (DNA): TGTGCCAGCAGCTTAGCGTCCAGGGGGTCCGGCAATCAGCCCCAGCATTTT. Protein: CASSLASRGSGNQPQHF.

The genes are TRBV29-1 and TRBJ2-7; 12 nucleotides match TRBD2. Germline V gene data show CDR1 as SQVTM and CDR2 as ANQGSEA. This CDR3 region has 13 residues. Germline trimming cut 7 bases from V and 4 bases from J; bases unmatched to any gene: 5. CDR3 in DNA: TGCAGCGCCACTAGCGGGGGGCGGTACGAGCAGTACTTC. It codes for CSATSGGRYEQYF.

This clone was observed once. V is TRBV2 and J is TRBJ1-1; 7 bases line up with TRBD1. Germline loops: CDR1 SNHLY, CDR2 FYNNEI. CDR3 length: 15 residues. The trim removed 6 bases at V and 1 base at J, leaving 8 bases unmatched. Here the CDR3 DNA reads TGTGCCAGCAGCAGTCTGGGACAGCAGAACACTGAAGCTTTCTTT. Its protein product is CASSSLGQQNTEAFF.

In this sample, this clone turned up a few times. CDR3 sequence reads: CASSSSGGPLETQYF. The DNA for the CDR3 is TGTGCCAGCAGTTCCAGCGGGGGCCCTCTTGAGACCCAGTACTTC. The chain joins TRBV6-5 to TRBJ2-5; the match to TRBD2 covers 8 bases. Germline lookup yields CDR1 MNHEY and CDR2 SVGAGI. The V gene end was trimmed by 4 bases and the J gene end by 5 bases; junction bases not matched to a gene: 9. The CDR3 spans 15 residues.

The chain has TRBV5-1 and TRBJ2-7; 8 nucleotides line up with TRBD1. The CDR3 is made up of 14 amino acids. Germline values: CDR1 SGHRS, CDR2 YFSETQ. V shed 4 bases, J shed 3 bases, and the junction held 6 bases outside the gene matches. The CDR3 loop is CASSPRTGLYEQYF. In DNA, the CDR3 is TGCGCCAGCAGCCCCCGGACAGGGCTCTACGAGCAGTACTTC.

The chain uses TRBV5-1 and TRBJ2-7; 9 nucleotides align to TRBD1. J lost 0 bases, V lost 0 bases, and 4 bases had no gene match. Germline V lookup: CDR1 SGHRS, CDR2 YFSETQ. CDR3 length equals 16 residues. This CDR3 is CASSLGDRAISYEQYF. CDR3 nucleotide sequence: TGCGCCAGCAGCTTGGGGGACAGGGCGATCTCCTACGAGCAGTACTTC. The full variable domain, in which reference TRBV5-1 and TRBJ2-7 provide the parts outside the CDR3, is KAGVTQTPRYLIKTRGQQVTLSCSPISGHRSVSWYQQTPGQGLQFLFEYFSETQRNKGNFPGRFSGRQFSNSRSEMNVSTLELGDSALYLCASSLGDRAISYEQYFGPGTRLTVT.

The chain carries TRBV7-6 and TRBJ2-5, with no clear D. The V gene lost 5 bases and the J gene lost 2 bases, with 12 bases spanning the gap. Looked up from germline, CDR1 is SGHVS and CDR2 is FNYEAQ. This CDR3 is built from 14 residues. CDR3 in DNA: TGTGCCAGCAGCCGGGTCGGCCAACAAGAGACCCAGTACTTC. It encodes CASSRVGQQETQYF.

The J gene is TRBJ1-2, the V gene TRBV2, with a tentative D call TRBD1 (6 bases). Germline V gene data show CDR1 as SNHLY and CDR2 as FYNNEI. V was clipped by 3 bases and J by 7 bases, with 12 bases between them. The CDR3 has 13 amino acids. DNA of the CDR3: TGTGCCAGCAGTGACCAGGGGATGGGTGGCTACACCTTC. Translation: CASSDQGMGGYTF.

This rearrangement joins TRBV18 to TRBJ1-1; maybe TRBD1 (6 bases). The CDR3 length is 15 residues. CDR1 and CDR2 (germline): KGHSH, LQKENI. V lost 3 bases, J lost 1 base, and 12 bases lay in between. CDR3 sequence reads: CASSPHPQGNTEAFF. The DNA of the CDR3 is TGTGCCAGCTCACCCCACCCACAGGGGAACACTGAAGCTTTCTTT.

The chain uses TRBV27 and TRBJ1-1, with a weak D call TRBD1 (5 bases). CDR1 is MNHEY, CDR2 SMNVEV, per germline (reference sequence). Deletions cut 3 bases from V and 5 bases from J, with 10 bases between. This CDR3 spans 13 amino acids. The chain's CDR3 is CASSLQGRTEAFF. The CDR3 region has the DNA TGTGCCAGCAGTTTGCAGGGCCGGACTGAAGCTTTCTTT.

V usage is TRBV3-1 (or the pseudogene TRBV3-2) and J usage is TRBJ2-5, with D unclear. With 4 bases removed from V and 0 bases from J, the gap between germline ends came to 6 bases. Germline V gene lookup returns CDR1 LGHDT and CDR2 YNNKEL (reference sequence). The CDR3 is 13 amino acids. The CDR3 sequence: CASSLQYQETQYF. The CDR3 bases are TGTGCCAGCAGCCTACAGTACCAAGAGACCCAGTACTTC.

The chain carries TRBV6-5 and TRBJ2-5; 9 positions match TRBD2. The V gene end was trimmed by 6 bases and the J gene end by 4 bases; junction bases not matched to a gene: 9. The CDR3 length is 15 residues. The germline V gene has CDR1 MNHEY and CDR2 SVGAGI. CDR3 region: CASRDSLAGIETQYF. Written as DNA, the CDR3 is TGTGCCAGCAGGGATTCACTAGCGGGCATAGAGACCCAGTACTTC.